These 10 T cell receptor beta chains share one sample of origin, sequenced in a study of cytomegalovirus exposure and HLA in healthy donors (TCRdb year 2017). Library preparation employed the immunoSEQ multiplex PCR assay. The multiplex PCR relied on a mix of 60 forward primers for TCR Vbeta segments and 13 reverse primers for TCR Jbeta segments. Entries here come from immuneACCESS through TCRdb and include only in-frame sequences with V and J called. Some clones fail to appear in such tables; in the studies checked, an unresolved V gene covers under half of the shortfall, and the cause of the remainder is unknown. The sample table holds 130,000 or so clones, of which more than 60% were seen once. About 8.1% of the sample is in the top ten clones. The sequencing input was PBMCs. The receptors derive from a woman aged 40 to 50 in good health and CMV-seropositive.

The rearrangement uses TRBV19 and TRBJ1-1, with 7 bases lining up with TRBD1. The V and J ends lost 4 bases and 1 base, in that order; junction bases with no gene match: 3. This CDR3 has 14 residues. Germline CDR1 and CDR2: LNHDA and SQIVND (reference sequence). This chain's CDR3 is CASSRGTANTEAFF. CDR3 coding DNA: TGTGCCAGTAGTAGGGGGACAGCGAACACTGAAGCTTTCTTT.

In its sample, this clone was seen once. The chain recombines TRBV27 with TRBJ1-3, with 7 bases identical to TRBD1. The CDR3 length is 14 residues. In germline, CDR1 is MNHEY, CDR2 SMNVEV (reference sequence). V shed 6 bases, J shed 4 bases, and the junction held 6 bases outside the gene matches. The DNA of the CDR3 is TGTGCCAGCAGCCTGACAGGGATGGGAAACACCATATATTTT. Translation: CASSLTGMGNTIYF.

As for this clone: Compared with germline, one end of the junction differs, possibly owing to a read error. CDR3 bases: TGTGCCAGTAGTCTAGACAGGCAGCCTTACAATGAGCAGTTCTTC. Translated: CASSLDRQPYNEQFF. The chain uses TRBV19 and TRBJ2-1; D may be TRBD1 (6 bases). The CDR3 consists of 15 residues. CDR1 and CDR2 (germline): LNHDA, SQIVND (reference sequence). Full variable domain (remainder filled in from reference TRBV19 and TRBJ2-1): DGGITQSPKYLFRKEGQNVTLSCEQNLNHDAMYWYRQDPGQGLRLIYYSQIVNDFQKGDIAEGYSVSREKKESFPLTVTSAQKNPTAFYLCASSLDRQPYNEQFFGPGTRLTVL.

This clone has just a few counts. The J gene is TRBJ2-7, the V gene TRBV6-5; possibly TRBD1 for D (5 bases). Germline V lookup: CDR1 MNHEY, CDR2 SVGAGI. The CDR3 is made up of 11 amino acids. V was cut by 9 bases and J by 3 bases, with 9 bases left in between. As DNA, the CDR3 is TGTGCCAGTAACCAGGGCTACGAGCAGTACTTC. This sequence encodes CASNQGYEQYF.

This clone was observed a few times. The CDR3 spells CASRDRGYEQYF. The CDR3 coding sequence is TGTGCCAGCAGAGACAGGGGCTACGAGCAGTACTTC. The V and J genes are TRBV6-1 and TRBJ2-7; 8 positions match TRBD1. This CDR3 spans 12 amino acids. Germline V CDR1 and CDR2: MNHNS, SASEGT. The V and J ends lost 6 bases and 3 bases, in that order; junction bases with no gene match: 1.

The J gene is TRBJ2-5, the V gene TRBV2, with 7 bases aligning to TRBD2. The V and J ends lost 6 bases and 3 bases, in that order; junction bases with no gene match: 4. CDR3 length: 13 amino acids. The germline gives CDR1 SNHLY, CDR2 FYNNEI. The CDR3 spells CASRSGTKETQYF. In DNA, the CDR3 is TGTGCCAGCAGGTCCGGGACTAAAGAGACCCAGTACTTC. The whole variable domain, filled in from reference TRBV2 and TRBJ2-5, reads EPEVTQTPSHQVTQMGQEVILRCVPISNHLYFYWYRQILGQKVEFLVSFYNNEISEKSEIFDDQFSVERPDGSNFTLKIRSTKLEDSAMYFCASRSGTKETQYFGPGTRLLVL.

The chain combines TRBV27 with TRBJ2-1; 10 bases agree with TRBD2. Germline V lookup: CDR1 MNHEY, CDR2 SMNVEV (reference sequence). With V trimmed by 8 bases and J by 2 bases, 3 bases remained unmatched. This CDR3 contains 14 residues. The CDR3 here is CASLSGRAYNEQFF. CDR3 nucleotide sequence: TGTGCCAGCCTCAGCGGGAGGGCCTACAATGAGCAGTTCTTC.

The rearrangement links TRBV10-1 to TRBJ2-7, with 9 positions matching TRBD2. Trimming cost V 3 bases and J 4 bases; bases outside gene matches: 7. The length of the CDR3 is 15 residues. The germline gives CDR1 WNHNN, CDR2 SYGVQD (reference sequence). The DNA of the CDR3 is TGCGCCAGCAGTGAAACTAGCGGGCTGAATTACGAGCAGTACTTC. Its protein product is CASSETSGLNYEQYF.

Here the CDR3 DNA reads TGTGCCACCAGCAGAGGGCTAGCCGCCTCTGGGGCCAACGTCCTGACTTTC. Translation: CATSRGLAASGANVLTF. The V and J genes are TRBV15 and TRBJ2-6; weak D call: TRBD2 (5 bases). The CDR3 loop spans 17 amino acids. The V and J ends lost 1 base and 0 bases respectively, with 10 bases between them. From germline, CDR1 is LNHNV and CDR2 YYDKDF (reference sequence).

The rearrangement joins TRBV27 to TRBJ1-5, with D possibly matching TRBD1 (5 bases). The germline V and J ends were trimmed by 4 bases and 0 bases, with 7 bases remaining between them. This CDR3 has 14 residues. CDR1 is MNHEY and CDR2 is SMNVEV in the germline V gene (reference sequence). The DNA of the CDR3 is TGTGCCAGCAGTTATGGACATAGCAATCAGCCCCAGCATTTT. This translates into CASSYGHSNQPQHF.